The sequence of this TCR beta chain was determined in a study of T cells in Graves' hyperthyroidism and ophthalmopathy. The overall study: Peripheral blood was collected at initial diagnosis, before any treatment. Findings of the study overall: Separating ophthalmopathy from stable hyperthyroidism was achieved by a 13 V-J model.

Using RNA transcripts as the source, TCR beta CDR3 regions were amplified. During a first-round RT-PCR of the TCR CDR3, the HTBI primer set was used. TCRdb passed the multiplex PCR reads through MiXCR, listing each CDR3 protein once. The table lists 470,000 or so distinct CDR3 sequences, around 20% of them singletons. This clonotype was recorded a few times. The antigen remains undetermined. Diagnosing involved the use of clinical symptoms, serum thyroxine and TRAb, thyroid ultrasound and orbital computed tomography. The sequence derives from a man aged 18 to 30 with Graves' hyperthyroidism. The sequenced material came from blood.

The CDR3 is CAVTLRDRSNQPQHF. CDR3 sequence (DNA): TGTGCCGTCACGCTCCGAGATCGCAGCAATCAGCCCCAGCATTTT. This chain uses TRBV10-3 with TRBJ1-5, with unresolved D. The germline V gene encodes CDR1 ENHRY and CDR2 SYGVKD. The CDR3 loop spans 15 amino acids. V shed 11 bases and J shed 1 base, with 18 bases lying between them.